This T cell receptor (beta chain) comes out of a study of blood T cell repertoires in COVID-19. In the study overall: The analysed material was cDNA or gDNA that came from T cells, B-cell-depleted T cells, or PBMCs.

Method: immunoSEQ multiplex PCR; TCRdb's copy keeps in-frame clones and lacks some. The sample shows about 180,000 clones, 70% to 80% of them seen only once. Those enrolled, adults aged 18 to 89 years, came from some 25 US areas. Participant-given clinical history determined each cohort assignment. This CDR3 contains 14 residues. The trim removed 4 bases at V and 0 bases at J, leaving 3 bases unmatched. The germline CDR1 and CDR2 sequences are MGHRA and YSYEKL. The specimen was PBMCs or T cells enriched from blood (not recorded which). The sequence came from a woman between 50 and 59 years old who had recovered from COVID-19. The gene calls are TRBV4-1 and TRBJ2-7; 7 nucleotides agree with TRBD2. In nucleotides, the CDR3 is TGCGCCAGCAGCCTGGGGGGGAGCTCCTACGAGCAGTACTTC. Protein sequence: CASSLGGSSYEQYF.